This paragraph covers one T cell receptor (beta chain) sequence. The antigen remains unidentified. The CDR3 is 14 amino acids. V dropped 4 bases and J dropped 9; count of bases not matched to a gene: 5. Germline CDR1 and CDR2: SGHRS and YFSETQ. Method: immunoSEQ multiplex PCR; TCRdb's copy keeps in-frame clones and lacks some. The sample holds 950,000 to 1,100,000 clones, around 82% seen once. This entry is derived from a study of shared clonotypes between healthy human individuals. Looking at the study overall: There were three CD4 naive, three CD4 memory, two CD8 naive and one CD8 memory plates per donor.

Findings of the study overall: Some clonotypes were shared by all four sorted-subset donors, while others were not shared. The non-shared ones had lower generation probabilities than the shared ones. Larger richness was generally estimated for naive than memory subsets. Rarefaction showed that sequencing of sorted subsets was incomplete (despite large depth).

The V gene is TRBV5-1, the J gene TRBJ2-1; the match to TRBD2 covers 12 bases. The sample taken for sequencing was memory CD4+ T cells from PBMCs. Subset here: CD45RA-negative fraction. This receptor was obtained from a man younger than 35 in good health. Some clones in this sample may be carry-over from other donors' samples. CDR3 sequence reads: CASSPTSGSLEQFF. Written as DNA, the CDR3 is TGCGCCAGCAGCCCGACTAGCGGGAGCCTTGAGCAGTTCTTC.